This entry concerns a single T cell receptor (beta chain). The target antigen is unknown. With 60 Vbeta and 13 Jbeta primers, the PCR was carried out. The repertoire was sequenced with immunoSEQ multiplex PCR; TCRdb's copy has only in-frame clones and lacks some. Among around 89,000 clones listed, approximately 80% were seen once. The source of the sample is a study of cytomegalovirus exposure and HLA in healthy donors. The V gene's germline CDR1 is SNHLY and CDR2 FYNNEI. The CDR3 loop spans 14 amino acids. V lost 7 bases, J lost 2 bases, and 14 bases lay in between. Findings and limits, study-wide: Later, an analysis found that common viral pathogens appeared to be linked with several of the most significant clusters. The authors later found TCR association rates varying by HLA locus, with DRB1 most and HLA-C fewest.

Sequences were obtained from PBMCs. The TCR was taken from a man aged 35 to 55 in good health and CMV-seronegative. V usage is TRBV2 and J usage is TRBJ2-5; D is unresolved. CDR3 DNA sequence: TGTGCCAGCAAGAAGGAGCGTACACAAGAGACCCAGTACTTC. Its protein product is CASKKERTQETQYF.